The 14 T cell receptor beta chains listed next were all sequenced from one sample in a study of shared clonotypes between healthy human individuals. The table came from immunoSEQ multiplex PCR; TCRdb's copy has only in-frame clones and leaves some out. The sample has roughly 480,000 clones, 79% seen once. The specimen sequenced was PBMCs. The receptor source for this set is a woman aged 40 to 49 in good health. Some clones in this sample may be carry-over from other donors' samples.

The rearrangement uses TRBV27 and TRBJ2-6; 9 positions match TRBD1. Per the germline V gene, CDR1 is MNHEY and CDR2 is SMNVEV (reference sequence). The CDR3 covers 15 residues. Unmatched junction bases numbered 4, after V lost 6 bases and J lost 4 bases. CDR3 residues: CASRGQGAGANVLTF. CDR3 coding DNA: TGTGCCAGCAGGGGACAGGGCGCCGGGGCCAACGTCCTGACTTTC.

The chain recombines TRBV7-3 with TRBJ2-1; tentatively, D is TRBD1 or TRBD2 (5 bases each). Trimming removed 2 bases from V and 7 bases from J, with 15 bases in between. Germline values: CDR1 SGHTA, CDR2 FQGTGA. This CDR3 comprises 15 residues. The CDR3 bases are TGTGCCAGCAGCTTAGGGGGAAAAAGGAGGAATGAGCAGTTCTTC. Amino acid sequence: CASSLGGKRRNEQFF.

V is TRBV7-3 and J is TRBJ2-1; 9 bases map to TRBD1. The CDR3 is 16 residues long. The V and J ends lost 1 base and 4 bases, in that order; junction bases with no gene match: 5. The germline gives CDR1 SGHTA, CDR2 FQGTGA. CDR3 residues: CASSLISGQGYNEQFF. Here the CDR3 DNA reads TGTGCCAGCAGCTTAATATCGGGACAGGGATACAATGAGCAGTTCTTC. The whole variable domain, filled in from reference TRBV7-3 and TRBJ2-1, reads GAGVSQTPSNKVTEKGKYVELRCDPISGHTALYWYRQSLGQGPEFLIYFQGTGAADDSGLPNDRFFAVRPEGSVSTLKIQRTERGDSAVYLCASSLISGQGYNEQFFGPGTRLTVL.

The gene calls are TRBV27 and TRBJ1-1; no definite D call. In germline, CDR1 is MNHEY, CDR2 SMNVEV (reference sequence). Between the trimmed V and J ends, which lost 3 bases and 4 bases, there was a span of 12 bases. This CDR3 contains 14 residues. CDR3: CASSFLAGSTEAFF. The CDR3 DNA sequence: TGTGCCAGCAGTTTTTTGGCGGGATCCACTGAAGCTTTCTTT.

This chain connects TRBV28 to TRBJ2-5; 9 nucleotides line up with TRBD2. TRBJ2-7 explains the end of the DNA better; the J call may be wrong. Germline values: CDR1 MDHEN, CDR2 SYDVKM. The CDR3 runs 16 residues. The chain's CDR3 is CASTQLGLAGSYEQYF. DNA of the CDR3: TGTGCCAGCACCCAATTAGGGCTAGCGGGGTCCTACGAGCAGTACTTC.

The chain combines TRBV15 with TRBJ1-4, with no clear D. The CDR3 totals 12 residues. Deletions cut 8 bases from V and 4 bases from J, with 8 bases between. Germline V CDR1 and CDR2: LNHNV, YYDKDF (reference sequence). Written as DNA, the CDR3 is TGTGCCACCTCTCCGGATAATGAAAAACTGTTTTTT. Translated, it gives CATSPDNEKLFF.

The CDR3 is CAWRGFYNEQFF. The CDR3 DNA reads as TGTGCCTGGAGAGGGTTCTACAATGAGCAGTTCTTC. The V call is TRBV30, the J call TRBJ2-1; no definite D call. V was cut by 3 bases and J by 3 bases, with 6 bases left in between. The germline gives CDR1 GTSNPN, CDR2 SVGIG (reference sequence). There are 12 residues in the CDR3.

This clone was recorded once. The rearrangement links TRBV29-1 to TRBJ1-3; unclear D gene. This CDR3 is 15 amino acids long. Trimming pared 4 bases from V and 1 base from J, leaving 14 bases between. Germline V gene lookup returns CDR1 SQVTM and CDR2 ANQGSEA. CDR3 in amino acids: CSVAPFSGSGNTIYF. DNA for the CDR3: TGCAGCGTTGCTCCGTTTTCGGGGTCTGGAAACACCATATATTTT.

The sample holds a few counts of this clone. The V call is TRBV19, the J call TRBJ2-3, with D possibly called TRBD1 or TRBD2 (5 bases each). Germline V gene data show CDR1 as LNHDA and CDR2 as SQIVND (reference sequence). The CDR3 consists of 19 residues. Trimming removed 3 bases at V and 5 bases at J, with 27 bases between. The CDR3 DNA sequence: TGTGCCAGTAGTATCCCCAGGCCCGGGACCCGCGCTGATGTAGATACGCAGTATTTT. Translation: CASSIPRPGTRADVDTQYF.

CDR3 sequence: CASSIVSGTGTNEKLFF. As DNA, the CDR3 is TGTGCCAGTAGTATAGTCTCCGGGACAGGGACTAATGAAAAACTGTTTTTT. The gene calls are TRBV19 and TRBJ1-4; the match to TRBD1 covers 9 bases. Germline CDR1 reads LNHDA; CDR2 reads SQIVND (reference sequence). The CDR3 runs 17 residues. The ends lost 1 base at V and 2 bases at J; junction bases unmatched: 5. The complete variable domain, with remaining parts taken from reference TRBV19 and TRBJ1-4, reads DGGITQSPKYLFRKEGQNVTLSCEQNLNHDAMYWYRQDPGQGLRLIYYSQIVNDFQKGDIAEGYSVSREKKESFPLTVTSAQKNPTAFYLCASSIVSGTGTNEKLFFGSGTQLSVL.

The chain recombines TRBV6-6 with TRBJ2-4; TRBD1 or TRBD2 may be the D gene (6 bases each). V shed 5 bases and J shed 8 bases, with 19 bases lying between them. This CDR3 comprises 15 residues. Germline V lookup: CDR1 MNHNY, CDR2 SVGAGI (reference sequence). The CDR3 protein is CASSPHRGTGDIQYF. The CDR3 nucleotides read TGTGCCAGCAGTCCCCATAGGGGGACTGGTGACATTCAGTACTTC.

V usage is TRBV5-1 and J usage is TRBJ1-2; D uncertain. There are 13 residues in the CDR3. CDR1 is SGHRS, CDR2 YFSETQ, per germline. Trimming shortened V by 1 base and J by 8 bases, and 12 bases separated the two germline ends. The CDR3 reads CASSLQDWGGYTF. DNA for the CDR3: TGCGCCAGCAGCTTGCAGGATTGGGGAGGCTACACCTTC.

This chain uses TRBV5-4 with TRBJ2-5; TRBD2 matches 7 bases. V trimming: 6 bases; J trimming: 3 bases; junction bases outside the gene matches: 5. CDR3 length equals 13 residues. Germline-derived CDR1 and CDR2 are SGHNT and YYREEE (reference sequence). CDR3 sequence (DNA): TGTGCCAGCAAGGAGACTAGCAAAGAGACCCAGTACTTC. It is translated as CASKETSKETQYF.

V usage is TRBV5-1 and J usage is TRBJ2-1; D remains unclear. V was clipped by 2 bases and J by 10 bases, with 10 bases between them. Per the germline V gene, CDR1 is SGHRS and CDR2 is YFSETQ. This CDR3 has 12 amino acids. CDR3 in DNA: TGCGCCAGCAGCTTCGACGTACAAGAGCAGTTCTTC. Residues: CASSFDVQEQFF.